This T cell receptor beta chain was captured by sequencing in a study of CD8 T cells in ankylosing spondylitis. V lost 3 bases and J lost 8, with 18 bases in between. Germline CDR1 and CDR2: ENHRY and SYGVKD. The CDR3 length is 15 residues. The study, taken as a whole, reports: What seemed typical of ankylosing spondylitis blood was a TCR beta motif built from about 8 highly homologous variants. Peripheral blood samples showed relatively rare disease-linked clones, and these clones were CD8+.

TCRdb ran MiXCR on the 5' RACE reads and lists one entry per CDR3 protein. The sample lists around 450,000 distinct CDR3 sequences, about 25% occurring once. Comments on this clonotype: Its antigen is currently unknown.

The sample taken for sequencing was blood, either unsorted or a sorted T cell fraction (not recorded which). The chain links TRBV10-3 to TRBJ2-3; TRBD1 or TRBD2 may be the D gene (5 bases each). The origin of this receptor is a male donor with ankylosing spondylitis. The DNA for the CDR3 is TGTGCCATCAGTGACCTAGCCGGTCTGGGGGTTACGCAGTATTTT. This translates into CAISDLAGLGVTQYF.